This TCR beta chain was documented in a study of T cell repertoires in cytomegalovirus infection. On the study more broadly: As its CMV epitopes, the study selected recently identified HLA-C-restricted and well-studied HLA-B-restricted targets.

This CDR3 is built from 14 residues. The V segment lost 7 bases and the J segment 7 bases; nucleotides outside the gene matches: 9. CDR1 and CDR2 from the germline V gene are LGHNA and YNFKEQ. Regarding this clonotype: Its target is not known.

Findings and caveats of the study: Ex vivo responses were dominated by HLA-C-restricted CMV-specific TCR beta clonotypes.

Using its own MiXCR run on the reads, TCRdb lists one record per CDR3 protein. Of approximately 600,000 distinct CDR3 sequences in the sample, 40% are singletons; the top ten hold 48%. The chain is built from TRBV4-2 and TRBJ2-2, with TRBD2 matching 7 bases. The TCR was taken from a human donor in good health (CMV status not recorded). Some clones in this sample may be carry-over from other donors' samples. The input for sequencing was cultured PBMCs, taken from culture after CMV antigen stimulation. The CDR3 protein is CASTWSGAGGELFF. CDR3 nucleotides: TGTGCCAGCACCTGGAGCGGGGCGGGCGGGGAGCTGTTTTTT.